This TCR beta chain came from a study of T cell clonotyping in hematopoietic cell transplantation. Study-level findings and limits: Few recipient clonotypes overlapped donors; over 95% were de novo at given depth. Higher Inverse Simpson Index values in graft donor and pretransplant recipient predicted broader posttransplant TCR diversity. Without cell sorting, CD4 versus CD8 contributions remain unresolved.

Turning to this clone: Its antigen remains unknown.

Clones were sequenced by immunoSEQ multiplex PCR, and TCRdb holds only the in-frame ones, with some missing. The table includes tens of thousands of clones, 96% detected once. Per the germline V gene, CDR1 is GTSNPN and CDR2 is SVGIG (reference sequence). The CDR3 length is 14 residues. The junction had 10 bases not matched to a gene; V was cut back by 8 bases and J by 3 bases. The sample's time point: recipient sample about 28 days before transplant, after cytoreduction. The TCR sequence derives from a woman aged 45-59 years with acute myeloid leukemia. Some clones in this sample may be carry-over from other donors' samples. The starting material was peripheral blood mononuclear cells, obtained before stem cell transplant. The rearrangement joins TRBV30 to TRBJ1-3, with TRBD1 matching over 7 bases. The CDR3 region has the DNA TGTGCCCTTAGGTTTCGGGACAGTGGAAACACCATATATTTT. Residues: CALRFRDSGNTIYF. Full variable domain (rest looked up from reference TRBV30 and TRBJ1-3): SQTIHQWPATLVQPVGSPLSLECTVEGTSNPNLYWYRQAAGRGLQLLFYSVGIGQISSEVPQNLSASRPQDRQFILSSKKLLLSDSGFYLCALRFRDSGNTIYFGEGSWLTVV.